This entry features one T cell receptor beta chain sequence. This CDR3 is 12 amino acids long. Germline V gene sequence: CDR1 SGHTA, CDR2 FQGNSA. The ends were cut back, 5 bases at V and 2 bases at J, with 6 bases in the middle. The data are from a study of blood T cell repertoires in COVID-19. On the study more broadly: COVID-19 samples from acute and convalescent phases originated in the United States, Italy and Spain.

Authors' analysis steps: Amplification with reference gene primers provided the estimates of nucleated cell counts. Assay used: immunoSEQ multiplex PCR; TCRdb lists only in-frame clones, some missing. D and trimming were read from the DNA, whereas the V and J calls and clone size are those reported in that table. Of about 140,000 clones listed, roughly four fifths were seen once; the top ten hold approximately 6.6%. The sample consisted of peripheral blood. This clonotype originated in a human donor in a cohort sampled during active COVID-19. V is TRBV7-2 and J is TRBJ1-1, with D tentatively TRBD1 (5 bases). The CDR3 loop reads CASSQGNTEAFF. The CDR3 DNA reads as TGTGCCAGCAGCCAGGGTAACACTGAAGCTTTCTTT.